These 8 T cell receptor beta chains were sequenced from one sample in a study of cytomegalovirus exposure and HLA in healthy donors. The PCR employed 60 Vbeta primers together with 13 Jbeta primers. Measured with immunoSEQ multiplex PCR; TCRdb has only the in-frame clones, and not every one. The profile shows 200,000 to 300,000 clones, about 80% of them singletons. Sequenced material: PBMCs. The receptors stem from a woman in her sixties or seventies in good health and CMV-seropositive.

The genes are TRBV6-1 and TRBJ2-5; D is ambiguous. The germline CDR1 and CDR2 sequences are MNHNS and SASEGT. Trimming took 4 bases from V and 1 from J, leaving 10 bases between them. This CDR3 has 14 amino acids. This CDR3 is CASSVGWSQETQYF. The CDR3 DNA sequence: TGTGCCAGCAGTGTCGGTTGGAGCCAAGAGACCCAGTACTTC.

The chain combines TRBV4-1 with TRBJ1-4, with no clear D. The germline gives CDR1 MGHRA, CDR2 YSYEKL. V shed 1 base and J shed 8 bases, with 8 bases lying between them. There are 13 residues in the CDR3. The CDR3 coding sequence is TGCGCCAGCAGCCAAGTGGAGTGGGAAAAACTGTTTTTT. Translation: CASSQVEWEKLFF.

The chain couples TRBV9 to TRBJ1-1; 7 nucleotides line up with TRBD1. The CDR3 extends over 15 amino acids. The V gene's germline CDR1 is SGDLS and CDR2 YYNGEE. Trimming took 3 bases from V and 1 from J; bases not matched to a gene: 6. This chain's CDR3 is CASSGTGTANTEAFF. The CDR3 bases are TGTGCCAGCAGCGGAACCGGGACAGCGAACACTGAAGCTTTCTTT.

In DNA, the CDR3 is TGTGCCAGCAGCGTAGCTTCCACTAGCGGCAGCGAGCAGTACTTC. Its protein is CASSVASTSGSEQYF. The chain uses TRBV9 and TRBJ2-7; 8 bases map to TRBD2. Trimming at V came to 0 bases and at J to 6 bases, leaving 8 bases not matched to a gene. CDR1 and CDR2 from the germline V gene are SGDLS and YYNGEE. The CDR3 spans 15 residues.

In regard to this clone: One end of the junction does not line up with germline, which may come from a read error. V usage is TRBV2 and J usage is TRBJ2-2; the match to TRBD1 covers 10 bases. CDR3 length: 16 residues. Germline loops: CDR1 SNHLY, CDR2 FYNNEI. In nucleotides, the CDR3 is TGTGCCAGCAGGGAAGACAGGGGGCAAGGCACCGGGGAGCTGTTTTTT. Amino acid sequence: CASREDRGQGTGELFF.

This chain uses TRBV11-3 with TRBJ2-1; D may be TRBD2 (6 bases). V was clipped by 2 bases and J by 4 bases, with 12 bases between them. Germline CDR1 reads SGHNT; CDR2 reads YENEEA. The CDR3 is 15 amino acids. The CDR3 nucleotides are TGTGCCAGCAGCTTATCTAGCGCCCTATACAATGAGCAGTTCTTC. Translation: CASSLSSALYNEQFF.

The chain couples TRBV28 to TRBJ2-2; D possibly corresponds to TRBD1 (5 bases). The CDR3 totals 16 residues. CDR1 and CDR2 (germline): MDHEN, SYDVKM. The V end lost 3 bases, the J end lost 6 bases, and 17 bases lay between the germline ends. The DNA for the CDR3 is TGTGCCAGCAGTTTTCCCCGCAGGGTAAACGCCGGGGAGCTGTTTTTT. It encodes CASSFPRRVNAGELFF.

This clone was seen only a few times. The rearrangement links TRBV5-1 to TRBJ2-5; D may be TRBD1 (6 bases). This CDR3 spans 14 amino acids. Germline V lookup: CDR1 SGHRS, CDR2 YFSETQ. Trimming removed 3 bases from V and 0 bases from J, with 9 bases in between. The CDR3 region is CASSWTEYQETQYF. CDR3 DNA: TGCGCCAGCAGCTGGACAGAGTACCAAGAGACCCAGTACTTC.